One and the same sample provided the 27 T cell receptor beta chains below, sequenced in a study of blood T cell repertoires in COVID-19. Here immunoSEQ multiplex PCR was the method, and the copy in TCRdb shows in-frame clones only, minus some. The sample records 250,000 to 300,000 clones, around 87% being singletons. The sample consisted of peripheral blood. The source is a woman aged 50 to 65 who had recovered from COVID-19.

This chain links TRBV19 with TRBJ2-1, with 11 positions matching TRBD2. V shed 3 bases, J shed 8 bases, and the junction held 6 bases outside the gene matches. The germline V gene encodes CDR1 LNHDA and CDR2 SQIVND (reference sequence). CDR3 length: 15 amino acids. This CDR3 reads CASSIGSGRVDEQFF. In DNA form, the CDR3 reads TGTGCCAGTAGTATCGGTAGCGGGAGGGTCGATGAGCAGTTCTTC. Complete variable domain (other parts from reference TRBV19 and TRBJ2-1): DGGITQSPKYLFRKEGQNVTLSCEQNLNHDAMYWYRQDPGQGLRLIYYSQIVNDFQKGDIAEGYSVSREKKESFPLTVTSAQKNPTAFYLCASSIGSGRVDEQFFGPGTRLTVL.

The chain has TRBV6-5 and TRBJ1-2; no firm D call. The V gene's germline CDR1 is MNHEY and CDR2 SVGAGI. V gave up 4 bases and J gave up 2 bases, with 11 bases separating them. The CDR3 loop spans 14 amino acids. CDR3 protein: CASSLHSYNYGYTF. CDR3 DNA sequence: TGTGCCAGCAGTTTGCACAGTTACAACTATGGCTACACCTTC.

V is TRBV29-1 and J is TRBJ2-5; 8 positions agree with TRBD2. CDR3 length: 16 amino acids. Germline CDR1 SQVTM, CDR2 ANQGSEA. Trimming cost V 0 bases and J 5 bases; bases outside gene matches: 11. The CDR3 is CSVEDLGLAIRETQYF. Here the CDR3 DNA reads TGCAGCGTTGAAGATCTTGGACTAGCAATTAGGGAGACCCAGTACTTC.

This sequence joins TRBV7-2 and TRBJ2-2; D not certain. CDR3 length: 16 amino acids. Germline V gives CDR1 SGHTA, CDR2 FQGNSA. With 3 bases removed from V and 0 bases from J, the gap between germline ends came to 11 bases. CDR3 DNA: TGTGCCAGCAGCTTGCGTCCGGTTCCGAACACCGGGGAGCTGTTTTTT. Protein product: CASSLRPVPNTGELFF.

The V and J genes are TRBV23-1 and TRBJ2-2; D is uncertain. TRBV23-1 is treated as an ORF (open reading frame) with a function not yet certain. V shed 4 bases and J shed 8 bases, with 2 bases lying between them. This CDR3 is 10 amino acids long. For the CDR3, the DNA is TGCGCCAGCAGTCTAGGGGAGCTGTTTTTT. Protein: CASSLGELFF.

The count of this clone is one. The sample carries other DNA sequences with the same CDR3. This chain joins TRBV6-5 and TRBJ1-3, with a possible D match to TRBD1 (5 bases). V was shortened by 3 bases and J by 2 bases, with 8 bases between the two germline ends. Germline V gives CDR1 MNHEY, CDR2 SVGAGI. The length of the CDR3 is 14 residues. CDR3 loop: CASSYGGAGNTIYF. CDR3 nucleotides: TGTGCCAGCAGTTATGGAGGGGCTGGAAACACCATATATTTT.

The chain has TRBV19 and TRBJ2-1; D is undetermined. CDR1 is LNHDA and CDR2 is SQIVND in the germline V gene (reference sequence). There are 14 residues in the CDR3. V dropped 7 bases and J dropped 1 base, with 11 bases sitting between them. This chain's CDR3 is CASMGRESYNEQFF. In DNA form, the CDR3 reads TGTGCCAGTATGGGCCGTGAATCCTACAATGAGCAGTTCTTC.

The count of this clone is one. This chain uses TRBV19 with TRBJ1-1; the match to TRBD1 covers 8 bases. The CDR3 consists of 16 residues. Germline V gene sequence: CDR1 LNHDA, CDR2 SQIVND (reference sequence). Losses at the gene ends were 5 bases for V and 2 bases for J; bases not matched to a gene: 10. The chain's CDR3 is CASSPYRGQGNTEAFF. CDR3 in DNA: TGTGCCAGTAGTCCTTACCGCGGACAGGGAAACACTGAAGCTTTCTTT.

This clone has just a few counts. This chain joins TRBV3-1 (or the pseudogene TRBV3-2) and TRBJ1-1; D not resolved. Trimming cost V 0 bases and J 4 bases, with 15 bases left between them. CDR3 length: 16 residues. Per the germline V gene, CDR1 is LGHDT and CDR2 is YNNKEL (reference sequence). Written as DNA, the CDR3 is TGTGCCAGCAGCCAAGATTTGGCTTCTCGGGGCACTGAAGCTTTCTTT. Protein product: CASSQDLASRGTEAFF.

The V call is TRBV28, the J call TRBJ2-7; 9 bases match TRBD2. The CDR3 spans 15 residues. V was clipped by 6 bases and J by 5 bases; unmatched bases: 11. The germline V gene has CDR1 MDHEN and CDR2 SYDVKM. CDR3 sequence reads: CASSSRGAGGHEQYF. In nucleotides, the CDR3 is TGTGCCAGCAGCTCGCGTGGTGCGGGAGGGCACGAGCAGTACTTC.

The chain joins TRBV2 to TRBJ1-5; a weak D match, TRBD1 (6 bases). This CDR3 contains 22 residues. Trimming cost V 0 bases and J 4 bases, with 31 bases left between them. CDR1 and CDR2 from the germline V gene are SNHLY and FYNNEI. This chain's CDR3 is CASSEASKDRPIRIIGNQPQHF. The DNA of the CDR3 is TGTGCCAGCAGTGAAGCTAGTAAAGACAGGCCCATTCGAATAATAGGGAATCAGCCCCAGCATTTT.

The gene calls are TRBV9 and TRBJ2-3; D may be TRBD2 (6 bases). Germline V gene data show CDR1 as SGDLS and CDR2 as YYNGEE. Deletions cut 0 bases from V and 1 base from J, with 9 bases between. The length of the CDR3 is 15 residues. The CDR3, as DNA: TGTGCCAGCAGCGTAGACGGGAGTCGCACAGATACGCAGTATTTT. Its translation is CASSVDGSRTDTQYF.

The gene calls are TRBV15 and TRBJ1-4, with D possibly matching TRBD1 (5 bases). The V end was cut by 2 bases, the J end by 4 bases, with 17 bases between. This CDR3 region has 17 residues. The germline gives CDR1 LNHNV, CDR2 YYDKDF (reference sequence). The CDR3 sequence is CATSRIPRGSYNEKLFF. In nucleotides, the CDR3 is TGTGCCACCAGCAGAATCCCACGGGGGTCTTATAATGAAAAACTGTTTTTT.

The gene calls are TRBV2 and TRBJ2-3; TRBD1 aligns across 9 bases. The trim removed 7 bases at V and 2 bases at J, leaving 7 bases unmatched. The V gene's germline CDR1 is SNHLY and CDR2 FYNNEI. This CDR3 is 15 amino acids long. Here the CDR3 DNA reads TGTGCCAGCATCCGGGGACAGGGCTTCACAGATACGCAGTATTTT. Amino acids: CASIRGQGFTDTQYF.

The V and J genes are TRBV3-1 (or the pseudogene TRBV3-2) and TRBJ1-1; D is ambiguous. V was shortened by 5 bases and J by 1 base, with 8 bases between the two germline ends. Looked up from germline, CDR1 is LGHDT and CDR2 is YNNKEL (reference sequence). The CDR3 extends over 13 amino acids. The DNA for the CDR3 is TGTGCCAGCAGCGTTAAATCGAACACTGAAGCTTTCTTT. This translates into CASSVKSNTEAFF.

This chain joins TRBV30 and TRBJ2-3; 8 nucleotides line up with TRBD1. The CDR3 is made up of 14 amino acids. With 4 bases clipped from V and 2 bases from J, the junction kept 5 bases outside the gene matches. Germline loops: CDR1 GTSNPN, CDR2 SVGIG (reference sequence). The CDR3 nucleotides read TGTGCCTGGAAGAGACAGGGGACCACAGATACGCAGTATTTT. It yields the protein CAWKRQGTTDTQYF.

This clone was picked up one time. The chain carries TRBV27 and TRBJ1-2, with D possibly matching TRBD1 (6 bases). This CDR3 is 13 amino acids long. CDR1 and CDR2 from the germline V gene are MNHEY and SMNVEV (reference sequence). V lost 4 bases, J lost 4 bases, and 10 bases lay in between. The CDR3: CASSSDSSYGYTF. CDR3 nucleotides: TGTGCCAGCAGTTCGGACAGTTCCTATGGCTACACCTTC.

The CDR3 is CASSYEEGAGLADSPLHF. CDR3 DNA: TGTGCCAGCAGTTACGAGGAAGGAGCGGGACTTGCGGATTCACCCCTCCACTTT. The chain carries TRBV6-2 or TRBV6-3 and TRBJ1-6; TRBD1 might be the D (5 bases). The germline V gene encodes CDR1 MNHEY and CDR2 SVGEGT. V shed 2 bases and J shed 8 bases, with 22 bases lying between them. The CDR3 has 18 amino acids.

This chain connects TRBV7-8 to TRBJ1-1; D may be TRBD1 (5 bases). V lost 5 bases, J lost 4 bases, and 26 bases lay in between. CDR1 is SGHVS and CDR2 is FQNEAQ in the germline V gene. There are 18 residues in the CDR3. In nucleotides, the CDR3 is TGTGCCAGCAGCCCAAGGACCCAGGGACTTTGGCAAGGCACTGAAGCTTTCTTT. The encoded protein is CASSPRTQGLWQGTEAFF.

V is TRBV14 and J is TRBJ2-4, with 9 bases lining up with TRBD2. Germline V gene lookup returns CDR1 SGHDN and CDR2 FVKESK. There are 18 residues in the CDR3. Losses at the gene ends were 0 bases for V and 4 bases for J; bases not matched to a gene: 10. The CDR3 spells CASSQDVSGSRGKNIQYF. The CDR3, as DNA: TGTGCCAGCAGCCAAGATGTTAGCGGGAGTAGGGGAAAAAACATTCAGTACTTC.

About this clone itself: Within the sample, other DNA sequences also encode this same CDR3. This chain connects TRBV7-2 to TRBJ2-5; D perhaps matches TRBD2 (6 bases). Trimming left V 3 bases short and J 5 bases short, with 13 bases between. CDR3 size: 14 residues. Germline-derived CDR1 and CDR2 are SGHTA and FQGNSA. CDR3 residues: CASSLGGGPETQYF. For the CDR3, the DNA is TGTGCCAGCAGCTTGGGAGGAGGGCCGGAGACCCAGTACTTC.

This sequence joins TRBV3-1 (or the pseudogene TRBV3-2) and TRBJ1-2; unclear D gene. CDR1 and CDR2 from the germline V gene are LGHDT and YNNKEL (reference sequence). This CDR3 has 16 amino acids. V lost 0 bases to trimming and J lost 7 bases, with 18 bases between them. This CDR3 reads CASSQDAELGRGGYTF. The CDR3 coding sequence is TGTGCCAGCAGCCAAGATGCCGAACTAGGGCGGGGTGGCTACACCTTC.

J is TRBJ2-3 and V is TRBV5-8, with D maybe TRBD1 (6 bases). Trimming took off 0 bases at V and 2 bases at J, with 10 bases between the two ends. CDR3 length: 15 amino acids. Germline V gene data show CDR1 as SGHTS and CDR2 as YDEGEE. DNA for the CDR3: TGTGCCAGCAGCTTGGTGAGACAGGCCACAGATACGCAGTATTTT. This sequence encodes CASSLVRQATDTQYF.

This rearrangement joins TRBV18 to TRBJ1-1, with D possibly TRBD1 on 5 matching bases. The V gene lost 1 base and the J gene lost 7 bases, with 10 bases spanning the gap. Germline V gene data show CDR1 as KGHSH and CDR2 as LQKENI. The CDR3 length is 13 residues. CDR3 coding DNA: TGTGCCAGCTCACCACAGGGACTGGGTGAAGCTTTCTTT. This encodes CASSPQGLGEAFF. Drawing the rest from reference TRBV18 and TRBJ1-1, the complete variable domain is NAGVMQNPRHLVRRRGQEARLRCSPMKGHSHVYWYRQLPEEGLKFMVYLQKENIIDESGMPKERFSAEFPKEGPSILRIQQVVRGDSAAYFCASSPQGLGEAFFGQGTRLTVV.

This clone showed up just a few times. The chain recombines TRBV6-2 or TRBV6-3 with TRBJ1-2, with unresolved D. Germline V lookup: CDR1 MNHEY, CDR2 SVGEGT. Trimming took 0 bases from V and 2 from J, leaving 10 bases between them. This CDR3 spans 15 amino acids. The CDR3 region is CASSYSSRMNYGYTF. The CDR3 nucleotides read TGTGCCAGCAGTTACTCGAGCAGGATGAACTATGGCTACACCTTC.

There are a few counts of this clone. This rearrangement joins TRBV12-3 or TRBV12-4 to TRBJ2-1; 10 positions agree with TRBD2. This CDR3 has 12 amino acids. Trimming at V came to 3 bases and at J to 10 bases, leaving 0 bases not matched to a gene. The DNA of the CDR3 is TGTGCCAGCAGTTTGGGACTAGCGGAGCAGTTCTTC. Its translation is CASSLGLAEQFF.

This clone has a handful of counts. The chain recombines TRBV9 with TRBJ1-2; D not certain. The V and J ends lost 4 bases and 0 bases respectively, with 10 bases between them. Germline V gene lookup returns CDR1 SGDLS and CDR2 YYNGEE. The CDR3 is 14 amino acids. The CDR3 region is CASSPQVANYGYTF. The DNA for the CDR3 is TGTGCCAGCAGCCCGCAGGTGGCTAACTATGGCTACACCTTC.